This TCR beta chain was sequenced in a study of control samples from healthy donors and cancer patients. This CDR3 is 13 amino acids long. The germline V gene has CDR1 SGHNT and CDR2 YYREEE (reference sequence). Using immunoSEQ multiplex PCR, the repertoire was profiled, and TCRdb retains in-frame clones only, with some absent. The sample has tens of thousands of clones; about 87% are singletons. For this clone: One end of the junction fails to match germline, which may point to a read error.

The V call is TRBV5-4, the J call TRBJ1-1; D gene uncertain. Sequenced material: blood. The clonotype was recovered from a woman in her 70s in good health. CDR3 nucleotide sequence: TGTGCCAGCAGCTTGGACAAGGGCACTAAAGCTTTCTTT. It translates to CASSLDKGTKAFF.